One sample yielded the 15 T cell receptor beta chains listed below, sequenced in a study of Graves' ophthalmopathy and Graves' hyperthyroidism. Scientists amplified the TCR beta CDR3 regions from RNA transcripts. First-round RT-PCR employed HTBI primers, with a second-round multiplex PCR after it. TCRdb called the multiplex PCR reads again in MiXCR, with one record for every CDR3 protein. The sample consists of about 370,000 distinct CDR3 sequences, 15% to 20% of them appearing once. Sequencing input: peripheral blood. The receptors were sampled from an adult woman with stable Graves' hyperthyroidism.

Only a few counts were recorded for this clonotype. The V gene is TRBV27, the J gene TRBJ2-6, with D uncertain. V lost 6 bases, J lost 4 bases, and 10 bases lay in between. Germline V gives CDR1 MNHEY, CDR2 SMNVEV (reference sequence). This CDR3 contains 14 residues. This CDR3 reads CASSPPGGANVLTF. The CDR3 nucleotides read TGTGCCAGCAGCCCACCCGGGGGGGCCAACGTCCTGACTTTC.

This clonotype was recorded many times. This sequence joins TRBV4-1 and TRBJ1-5; weak D call: TRBD1 (5 bases). Germline CDR1 and CDR2: MGHRA and YSYEKL. The CDR3 loop spans 16 amino acids. V dropped 2 bases and J dropped 4 bases, with 15 bases sitting between them. CDR3: CASSQPGRKGNQPQHF. The CDR3 DNA reads TGCGCCAGCAGCCAACCAGGGAGGAAGGGGAATCAGCCCCAGCATTTT.

This clonotype was picked up many times. V usage is TRBV6-1 and J usage is TRBJ2-2, with TRBD1 as a possible D gene (6 bases). Germline CDR1 MNHNS, CDR2 SASEGT. CDR3 length: 16 residues. The V end was cut by 7 bases, the J end by 1 base, with 16 bases between. The CDR3: CASNDRLRENTGELFF. CDR3 DNA sequence: TGTGCCAGCAACGACAGGTTACGGGAGAACACCGGGGAGCTGTTTTTT.

This clonotype was recorded at least ten times. The chain joins TRBV20-1 to TRBJ2-7, with 8 bases that match TRBD2. With 5 bases clipped from V and 3 bases from J, the junction kept 6 bases outside the gene matches. Germline CDR1 reads DFQATT; CDR2 reads SNEGSKA (reference sequence). The CDR3 spans 13 residues. CDR3 region: CSACPSGSYEQYF. The CDR3 coding sequence is TGCAGTGCTTGTCCGAGCGGGAGCTACGAGCAGTACTTC.

This clonotype was recorded many times. CDR3 residues: CASSLSPTYEQYF. DNA for the CDR3: TGTGCCAGCAGTTTATCCCCAACCTACGAGCAGTACTTC. J is TRBJ2-7 and V is TRBV28; D unclear. Trimming removed 1 base at V and 2 bases at J, with 6 bases between. Germline-derived CDR1 and CDR2 are MDHEN and SYDVKM. The CDR3 consists of 13 residues.

This clonotype was counted many times. A junction end diverges from the germline sequence, so it may reflect a read error. V is TRBV2 and J is TRBJ2-4; weak D call: TRBD1 (5 bases). Germline loops: CDR1 SNHLY, CDR2 FYNNEI. This CDR3 comprises 14 residues. The CDR3 region has the DNA TGTGCCAGCAGTGATATGAGCAGGGATACCATTAAGTACTTC. This gives the protein CASSDMSRDTIKYF.

This clonotype was counted at least ten times. A much larger clone differs from this one at a single base, so this may be a read error. The missing conserved phenylalanine or tryptophan at the end of this CDR3 makes a read error likely. The V gene is TRBV7-2, the J gene TRBJ1-2; unclear D gene. V lost 5 bases and J lost 6, with 10 bases in between. From germline, CDR1 is SGHTA and CDR2 FQGNSA. The CDR3 has 12 amino acids. In DNA form, the CDR3 reads TGTGCCAGCAGCCAAGACACACATGGCTACACCCTC. This translates into CASSQDTHGYTL.

This clonotype was observed a few times. The rearrangement uses TRBV10-3 and TRBJ1-1; the D gene is possibly TRBD1 (6 bases). This CDR3 comprises 13 residues. The V end lost 9 bases, the J end lost 1 base, and 12 bases lay between the germline ends. The V gene's germline CDR1 is ENHRY and CDR2 SYGVKD. CDR3 bases: TGTGCCATGACAGAACAGGGGAACACTGAAGCTTTCTTT. Translation: CAMTEQGNTEAFF.

This clonotype appeared a few times. This chain links TRBV4-3 with TRBJ2-7; possibly TRBD1 for D (6 bases). Between the trimmed V and J ends, which lost 1 base and 5 bases, there was a span of 12 bases. This CDR3 contains 14 residues. Germline CDR1 LGHNA, CDR2 YSLEER. Here the CDR3 reads CASSQAIEGDEQYF. The CDR3 coding sequence is TGCGCCAGCAGCCAAGCTATTGAGGGGGACGAGCAGTACTTC.

There are a few counts of this clonotype. The chain carries TRBV30 and TRBJ1-1, with D tentatively TRBD1 (6 bases). The V end was cut by 4 bases, the J end by 6 bases, with 12 bases between. CDR3 length equals 12 residues. Germline CDR1 is GTSNPN and CDR2 is SVGIG (reference sequence). In DNA, the CDR3 is TGTGCCTGGACCGGGGGCTACGCTGAAGCTTTCTTT. It translates to CAWTGGYAEAFF.

This clonotype was counted ten times or more. The gene calls are TRBV4-3 and TRBJ2-5; 9 bases are a match to TRBD2. The V and J ends lost 0 bases and 7 bases, in that order; junction bases with no gene match: 9. Germline lookup yields CDR1 LGHNA and CDR2 YSLEER. The CDR3 contains 16 residues. DNA of the CDR3: TGCGCCAGCAGCCAAGACGGTAGCGGGAGAGTGGGGACCCAGTACTTC. Translation gives CASSQDGSGRVGTQYF.

The gene calls are TRBV11-3 and TRBJ2-2, with a weak D call TRBD1 (7 bases). Germline values: CDR1 SGHNT, CDR2 YENEEA. The CDR3 is made up of 15 amino acids. V shed 7 bases and J shed 5 bases, with 17 bases lying between them. The CDR3 loop reads CASIFDPGGTGELFF. CDR3 in DNA: TGTGCCAGCATCTTTGACCCAGGGGGGACCGGGGAGCTGTTTTTT. Variable domain in full (rest from reference TRBV11-3 and TRBJ2-2): EAGVVQSPRYKIIEKKQPVAFWCNPISGHNTLYWYLQNLGQGPELLIRYENEEAVDDSQLPKDRFSAERLKGVDSTLKIQPAELGDSAVYLCASIFDPGGTGELFFGEGSRLTVL.

The sample holds many counts of this clonotype. The rearrangement links TRBV30 to TRBJ2-7; D might be TRBD1 (5 bases). Trimming removed 3 bases from V and 3 bases from J, with 6 bases in between. In germline, CDR1 is GTSNPN, CDR2 SVGIG (reference sequence). The CDR3 is made up of 11 amino acids. The CDR3 nucleotides read TGTGCCTGGAGAAGGGGCTACGAGCAGTACTTC. It encodes CAWRRGYEQYF.

This clonotype was seen many times. V and J are TRBV4-1 and TRBJ2-5; TRBD1 matches at 12 bases. The CDR3 spans 18 residues. Germline CDR1 and CDR2: MGHRA and YSYEKL. With V trimmed by 4 bases and J by 5 bases, 14 bases remained unmatched. The CDR3 sequence is CASSLRDRGRGGDETQYF. The CDR3 DNA sequence: TGCGCCAGCAGCCTCCGGGACAGGGGGCGCGGGGGGGACGAGACCCAGTACTTC.

This clonotype was detected ten times or more. V is TRBV5-1 and J is TRBJ1-1; maybe TRBD1 (6 bases). The CDR3 spans 14 residues. In germline, CDR1 is SGHRS, CDR2 YFSETQ. V was cut by 4 bases and J by 3 bases, with 13 bases left in between. CDR3 coding DNA: TGCGCCAGCAGCCCCAGAGGGGGGGACACTGAAGCTTTCTTT. Its protein is CASSPRGGDTEAFF. Based on the CDR3 plus reference TRBV5-1 and TRBJ1-1, the full variable domain is KAGVTQTPRYLIKTRGQQVTLSCSPISGHRSVSWYQQTPGQGLQFLFEYFSETQRNKGNFPGRFSGRQFSNSRSEMNVSTLELGDSALYLCASSPRGGDTEAFFGQGTRLTVV.